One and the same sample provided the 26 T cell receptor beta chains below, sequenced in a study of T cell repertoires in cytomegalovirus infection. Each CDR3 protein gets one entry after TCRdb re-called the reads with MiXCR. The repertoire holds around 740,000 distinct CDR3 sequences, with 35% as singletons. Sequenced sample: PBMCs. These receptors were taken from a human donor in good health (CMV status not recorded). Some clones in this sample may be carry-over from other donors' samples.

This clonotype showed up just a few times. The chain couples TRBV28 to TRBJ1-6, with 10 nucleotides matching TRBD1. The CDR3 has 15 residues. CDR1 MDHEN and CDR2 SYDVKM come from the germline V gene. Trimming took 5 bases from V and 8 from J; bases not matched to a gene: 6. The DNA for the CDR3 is TGTGCCAGCAGTATCCGGGACAGGGGATATTCACCCCTCCACTTT. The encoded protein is CASSIRDRGYSPLHF. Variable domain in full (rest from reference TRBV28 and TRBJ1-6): DVKVTQSSRYLVKRTGEKVFLECVQDMDHENMFWYRQDPGLGLRLIYFSYDVKMKEKGDIPEGYSVSREKKERFSLILESASTNQTSMYLCASSIRDRGYSPLHFGNGTRLTVT.

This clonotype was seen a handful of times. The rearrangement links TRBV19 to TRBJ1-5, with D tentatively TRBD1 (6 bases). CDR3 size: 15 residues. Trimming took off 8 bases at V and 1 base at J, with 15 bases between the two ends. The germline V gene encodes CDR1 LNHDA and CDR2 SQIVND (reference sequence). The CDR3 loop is CASGEGGRSNQPQHF. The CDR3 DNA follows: TGTGCCAGTGGAGAGGGGGGGAGGAGCAATCAGCCCCAGCATTTT.

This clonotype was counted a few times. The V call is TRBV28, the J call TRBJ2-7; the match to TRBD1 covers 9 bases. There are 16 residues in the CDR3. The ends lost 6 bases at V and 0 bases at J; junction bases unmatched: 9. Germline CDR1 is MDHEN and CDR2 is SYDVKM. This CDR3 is CASSGDRGQGSYEQYF. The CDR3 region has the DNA TGTGCCAGCAGCGGAGACCGGGGACAGGGCTCCTACGAGCAGTACTTC.

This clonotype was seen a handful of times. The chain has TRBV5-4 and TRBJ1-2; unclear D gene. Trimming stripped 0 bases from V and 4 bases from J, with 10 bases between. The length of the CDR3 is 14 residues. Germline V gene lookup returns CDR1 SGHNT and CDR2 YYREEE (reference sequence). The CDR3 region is CASSLGGSSYGYTF. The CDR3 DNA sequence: TGTGCCAGCAGCTTGGGCGGGAGCAGCTATGGCTACACCTTC.

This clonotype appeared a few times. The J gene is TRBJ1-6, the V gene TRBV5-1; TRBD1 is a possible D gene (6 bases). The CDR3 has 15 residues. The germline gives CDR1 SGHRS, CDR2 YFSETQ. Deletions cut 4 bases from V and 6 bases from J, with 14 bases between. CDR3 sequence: CASSGKTGGNSPLHF. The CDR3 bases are TGCGCCAGCAGCGGGAAGACAGGTGGTAATTCACCCCTCCACTTT.

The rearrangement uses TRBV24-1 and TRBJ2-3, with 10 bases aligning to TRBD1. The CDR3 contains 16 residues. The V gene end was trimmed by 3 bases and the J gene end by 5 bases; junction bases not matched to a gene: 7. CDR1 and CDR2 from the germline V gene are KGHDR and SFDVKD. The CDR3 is CATSDPSGTGVDTQYF. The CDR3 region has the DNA TGTGCCACCAGTGATCCCTCCGGGACAGGGGTAGATACGCAGTATTTT.

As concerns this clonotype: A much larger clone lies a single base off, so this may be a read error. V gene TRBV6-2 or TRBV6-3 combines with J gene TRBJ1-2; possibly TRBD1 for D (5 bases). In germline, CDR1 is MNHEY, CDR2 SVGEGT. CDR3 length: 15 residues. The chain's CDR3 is CASSQKGTGDYGYNF. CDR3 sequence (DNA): TGTGCCAGCAGTCAGAAGGGGACCGGAGACTATGGCTACAACTTC.

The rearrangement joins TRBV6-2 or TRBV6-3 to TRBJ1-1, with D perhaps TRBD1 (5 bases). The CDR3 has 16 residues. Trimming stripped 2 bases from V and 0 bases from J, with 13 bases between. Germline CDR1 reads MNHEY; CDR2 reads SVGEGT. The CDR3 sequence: CASSYPRAGLNTEAFF. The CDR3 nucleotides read TGTGCCAGCAGTTACCCCAGGGCCGGGCTGAACACTGAAGCTTTCTTT.

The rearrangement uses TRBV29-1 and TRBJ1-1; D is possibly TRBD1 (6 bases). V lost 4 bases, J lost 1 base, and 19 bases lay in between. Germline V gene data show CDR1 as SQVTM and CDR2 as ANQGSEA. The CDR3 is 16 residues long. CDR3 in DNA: TGCAGCGTTGTAGGACACCGTGGGACAAAGAACACTGAAGCTTTCTTT. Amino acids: CSVVGHRGTKNTEAFF.

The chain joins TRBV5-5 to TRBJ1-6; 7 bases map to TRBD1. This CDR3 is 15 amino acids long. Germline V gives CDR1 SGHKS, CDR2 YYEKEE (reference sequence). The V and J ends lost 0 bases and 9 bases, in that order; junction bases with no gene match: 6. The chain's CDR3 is CASSLVQGGGSPLHF. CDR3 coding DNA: TGTGCCAGCAGCTTGGTTCAGGGGGGAGGTTCACCCCTCCACTTT.

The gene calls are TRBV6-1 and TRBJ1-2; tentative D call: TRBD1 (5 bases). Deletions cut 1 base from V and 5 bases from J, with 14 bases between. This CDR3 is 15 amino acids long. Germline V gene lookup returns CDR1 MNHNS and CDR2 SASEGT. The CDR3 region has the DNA TGTGCCAGCAGTGAAGATCCGGGGCAAATATATGGCTACACCTTC. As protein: CASSEDPGQIYGYTF.

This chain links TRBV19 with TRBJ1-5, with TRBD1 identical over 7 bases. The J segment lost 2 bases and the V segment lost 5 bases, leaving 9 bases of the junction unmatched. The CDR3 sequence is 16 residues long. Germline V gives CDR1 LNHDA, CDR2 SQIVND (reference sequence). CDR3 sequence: CASSFSWDSRNQPQHF. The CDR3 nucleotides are TGTGCCAGTAGTTTCAGTTGGGACAGCCGCAATCAGCCCCAGCATTTT.

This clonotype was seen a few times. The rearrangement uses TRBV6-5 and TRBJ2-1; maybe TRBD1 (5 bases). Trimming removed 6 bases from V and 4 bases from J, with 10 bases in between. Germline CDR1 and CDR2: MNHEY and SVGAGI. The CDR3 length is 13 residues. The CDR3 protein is CASRKGAYNEQFF. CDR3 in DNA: TGTGCCAGCAGAAAAGGGGCTTACAATGAGCAGTTCTTC.

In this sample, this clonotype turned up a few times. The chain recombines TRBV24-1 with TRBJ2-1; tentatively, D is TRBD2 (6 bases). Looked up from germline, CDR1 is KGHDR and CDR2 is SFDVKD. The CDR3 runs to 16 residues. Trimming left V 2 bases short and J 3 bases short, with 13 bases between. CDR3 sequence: CATSDSGERDYNEQFF. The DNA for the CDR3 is TGTGCCACCAGTGATTCGGGGGAGAGGGACTACAATGAGCAGTTCTTC.

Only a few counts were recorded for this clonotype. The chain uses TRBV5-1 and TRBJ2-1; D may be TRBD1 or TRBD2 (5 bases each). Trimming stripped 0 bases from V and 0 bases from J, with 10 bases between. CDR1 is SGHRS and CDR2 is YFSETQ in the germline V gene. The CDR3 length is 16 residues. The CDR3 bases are TGCGCCAGCAGCTTGGCCGAGGGGTTCTCCTACAATGAGCAGTTCTTC. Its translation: CASSLAEGFSYNEQFF.

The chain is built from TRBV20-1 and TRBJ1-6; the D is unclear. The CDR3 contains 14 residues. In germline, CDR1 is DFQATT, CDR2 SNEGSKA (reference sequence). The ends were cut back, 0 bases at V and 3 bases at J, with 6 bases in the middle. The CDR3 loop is CSAREGNYNSPLHF. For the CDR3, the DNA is TGCAGTGCTAGAGAGGGGAACTATAATTCACCCCTCCACTTT.

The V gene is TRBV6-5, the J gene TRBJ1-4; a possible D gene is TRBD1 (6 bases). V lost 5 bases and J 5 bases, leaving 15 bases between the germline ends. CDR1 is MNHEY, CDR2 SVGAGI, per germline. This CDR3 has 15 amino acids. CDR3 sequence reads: CASSTITGSNEKLFF. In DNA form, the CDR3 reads TGTGCCAGCAGTACGATTACAGGGTCCAATGAAAAACTGTTTTTT.

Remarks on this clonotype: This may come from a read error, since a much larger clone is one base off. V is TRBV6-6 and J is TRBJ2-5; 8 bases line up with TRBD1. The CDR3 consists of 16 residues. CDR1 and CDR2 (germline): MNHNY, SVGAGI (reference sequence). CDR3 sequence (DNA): TGTGCCAGCAGATCCTCAGACAGGGGAAATCAAGATACCCAGTACTTC. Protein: CASRSSDRGNQDTQYF.

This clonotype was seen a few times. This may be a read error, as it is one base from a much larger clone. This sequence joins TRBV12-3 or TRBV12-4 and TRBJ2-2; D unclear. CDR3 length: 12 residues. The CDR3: CASRLVPGELFF. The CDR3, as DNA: TGTGCCAGCAGATTAGTCCCCGGGGAGCTGTTTTTT.

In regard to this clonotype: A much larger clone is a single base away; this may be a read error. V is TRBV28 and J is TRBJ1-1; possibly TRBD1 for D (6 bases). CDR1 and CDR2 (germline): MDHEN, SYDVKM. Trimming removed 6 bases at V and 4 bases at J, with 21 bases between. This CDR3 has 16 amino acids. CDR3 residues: CASRRFPGVVSTEAFF. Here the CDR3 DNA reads TGTGCCAGCAGAAGGTTTCCAGGGGTTGTGAGCACTGAAGCTTTCTTT.

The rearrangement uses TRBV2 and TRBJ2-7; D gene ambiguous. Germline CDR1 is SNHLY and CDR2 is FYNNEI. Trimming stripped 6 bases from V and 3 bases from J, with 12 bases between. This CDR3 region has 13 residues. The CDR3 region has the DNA TGTGCCAGCAGGAAAGGCACGGGCTACGAGCAGTACTTC. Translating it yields CASRKGTGYEQYF.

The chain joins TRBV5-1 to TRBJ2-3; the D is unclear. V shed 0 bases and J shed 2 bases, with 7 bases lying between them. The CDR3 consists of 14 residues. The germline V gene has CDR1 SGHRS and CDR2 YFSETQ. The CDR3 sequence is CASSLGFITDTQYF. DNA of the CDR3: TGCGCCAGCAGCTTGGGTTTTATCACAGATACGCAGTATTTT.

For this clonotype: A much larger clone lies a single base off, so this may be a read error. CDR3 sequence: CSSSYSWGGTYEQYF. CDR3 nucleotide sequence: TGTTCCAGCAGCTACAGTTGGGGGGGGACCTACGAGCAGTACTTC. V is TRBV7-2 and J is TRBJ2-7; 7 bases fit TRBD2. The CDR3 covers 15 residues. The germline gives CDR1 SGHTA, CDR2 FQGNSA. The full variable domain, completed using reference TRBV7-2 and TRBJ2-7, is GAGVSQSPSNKVTEKGKDVELRCDPISGHTALYWYRQSLGQGLEFLIYFQGNSAPDKSGLPSDRFSAERTGGSVSTLTIQRTQQEDSAVYLCSSSYSWGGTYEQYFGPGTRLTVT.

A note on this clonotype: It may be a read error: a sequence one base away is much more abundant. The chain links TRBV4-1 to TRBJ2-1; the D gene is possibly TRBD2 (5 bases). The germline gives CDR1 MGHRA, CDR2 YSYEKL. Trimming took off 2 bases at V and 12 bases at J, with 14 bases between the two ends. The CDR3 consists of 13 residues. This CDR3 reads CASSQQDYHVQFF. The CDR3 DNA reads TGCGCCAGCAGCCAACAAGACTACCATGTGCAGTTCTTC.

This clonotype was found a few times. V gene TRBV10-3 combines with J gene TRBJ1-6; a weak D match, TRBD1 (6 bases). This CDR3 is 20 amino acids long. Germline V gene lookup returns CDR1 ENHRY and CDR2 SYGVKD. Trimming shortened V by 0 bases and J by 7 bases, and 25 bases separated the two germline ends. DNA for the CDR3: TGTGCCATCAGTGAGTCGTTAACATCCTTGGGGTCAGGGGACAATTCACCCCTCCACTTT. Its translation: CAISESLTSLGSGDNSPLHF.

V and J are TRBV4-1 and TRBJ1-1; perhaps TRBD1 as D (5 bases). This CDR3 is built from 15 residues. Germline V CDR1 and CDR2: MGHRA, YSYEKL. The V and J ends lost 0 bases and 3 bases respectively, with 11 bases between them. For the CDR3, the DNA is TGCGCCAGCAGCCAAGATCGGGGGGTTTACACTGAAGCTTTCTTT. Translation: CASSQDRGVYTEAFF.